One sample yielded the 5 T cell receptor beta chains listed below, sequenced in a study of T cells after yellow fever vaccination. MiXCR, run by TCRdb on the 5' RACE reads, gives a single entry per CDR3 protein. The profile shows about 220,000 distinct CDR3 sequences, roughly 3% of them singletons. The sample was CD4+ T cells sorted from PBMCs, taken 10 days after the yellow fever booster vaccination. The source is a man aged 18 to 30 who received the YFV17D yellow fever vaccine.

This clonotype was recorded many times. This rearrangement joins TRBV11-1 to TRBJ2-5; possibly TRBD2 for D (5 bases). The CDR3 extends over 16 amino acids. Germline values: CDR1 SGHAT, CDR2 FQDESV (reference sequence). Trimming shortened V by 5 bases and J by 4 bases, and 20 bases separated the two germline ends. The CDR3 is CASSPRRRGEGETQYF. In nucleotides, the CDR3 is TGTGCCAGCAGCCCCAGACGACGAGGAGAGGGAGAGACCCAGTACTTC.

At least ten counts were recorded for this clonotype. The gene calls are TRBV4-2 and TRBJ1-2; maybe TRBD1 (6 bases). Trimming shortened V by 0 bases and J by 6 bases, and 11 bases separated the two germline ends. CDR1 is LGHNA and CDR2 is YNFKEQ in the germline V gene. CDR3 length: 14 amino acids. CDR3 coding DNA: TGTGCCAGCAGCCAAGATACAGGGAGGGATGGCTACACCTTC. This translates into CASSQDTGRDGYTF.

This clonotype has at least ten counts. The J gene is TRBJ2-1, the V gene TRBV12-3 or TRBV12-4; D unclear. The CDR3 has 11 amino acids. Trimming removed 6 bases at V and 8 bases at J, with 8 bases between. The CDR3 reads CASSPGYEQFF. CDR3 nucleotides: TGTGCCAGCAGCCCCGGGTATGAGCAGTTCTTC.

The rearrangement joins TRBV4-3 to TRBJ2-3, with 10 bases aligning to TRBD1. In germline, CDR1 is LGHNA, CDR2 YSLEER. The CDR3 covers 15 residues. With V trimmed by 3 bases and J by 3 bases, 3 bases remained unmatched. The CDR3 nucleotides read TGCGCCAGCAGCCATAGGGGACAGGGGACAGATACGCAGTATTTT. Its translation is CASSHRGQGTDTQYF.

This clonotype has at least ten counts. The chain joins TRBV18 to TRBJ1-5, with D perhaps TRBD1 (5 bases). The CDR3 loop spans 16 amino acids. Germline values: CDR1 KGHSH, CDR2 LQKENI. Trimming cost V 1 base and J 5 bases, with 15 bases left between them. For the CDR3, the DNA is TGTGCCAGCTCACCACGGGGCGGGATGAGGGATCAGCCCCAGCATTTT. Protein sequence: CASSPRGGMRDQPQHF.